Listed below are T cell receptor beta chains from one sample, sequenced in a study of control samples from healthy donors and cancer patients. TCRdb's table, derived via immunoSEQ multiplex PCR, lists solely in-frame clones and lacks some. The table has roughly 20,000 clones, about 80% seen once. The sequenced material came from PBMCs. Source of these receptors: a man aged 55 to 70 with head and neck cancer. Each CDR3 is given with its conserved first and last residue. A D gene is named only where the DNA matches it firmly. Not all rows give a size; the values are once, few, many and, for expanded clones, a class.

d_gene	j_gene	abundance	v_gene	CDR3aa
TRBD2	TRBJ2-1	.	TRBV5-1	CASSSLAGEPYNEQFF
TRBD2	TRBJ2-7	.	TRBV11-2	CASSLDGGGSYEQYF
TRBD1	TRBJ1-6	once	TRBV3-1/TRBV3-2	CASSSNGQGAPDSPLHF
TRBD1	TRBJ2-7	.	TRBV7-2	CASSLGQGRYEQYF
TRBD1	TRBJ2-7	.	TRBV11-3	CASSPGTGGYEQYF
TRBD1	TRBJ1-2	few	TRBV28	CASSLTGGDIDYGYTF
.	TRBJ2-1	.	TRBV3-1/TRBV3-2	CASSPSGAGSYNEQFF
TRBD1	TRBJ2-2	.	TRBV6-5	CASSLTGSGELFF
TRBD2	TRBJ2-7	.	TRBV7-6	CASSPEAGDYEQYF
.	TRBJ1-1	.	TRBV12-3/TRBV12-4	CASTPGSGDEAFF
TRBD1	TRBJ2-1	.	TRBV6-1	CASSDGFWTGPYNEQFF
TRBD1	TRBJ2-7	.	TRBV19	CASSYRGDEQYF
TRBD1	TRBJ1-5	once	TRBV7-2	CASSLEGTGPQPQHF
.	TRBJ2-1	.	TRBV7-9	CASSLVGLANEQFF
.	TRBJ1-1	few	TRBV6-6	CASSRWTVYNTEAFF
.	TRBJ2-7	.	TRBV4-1	CASSLTGGESYEQYF
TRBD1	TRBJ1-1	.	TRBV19	CASKGPGGSETEAFF
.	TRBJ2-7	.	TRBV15	CATSPRLNSYEQYF
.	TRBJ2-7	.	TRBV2	CASSSRDVLLGEQYF
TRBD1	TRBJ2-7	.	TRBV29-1	CSVAKQGAVSEQYF
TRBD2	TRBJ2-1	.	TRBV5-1	CASRGGREYNEQFF
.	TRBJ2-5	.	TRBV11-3	CASSPDTGETQYF
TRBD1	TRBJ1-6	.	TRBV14	CASSQAGGYNSPLHF
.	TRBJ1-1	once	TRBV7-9	CASSPRPAEAFF